This T cell receptor beta chain was identified during a study of blood T cell repertoires in COVID-19. On the study more broadly: Material from acute and convalescent COVID-19 was sourced from the United States, Italy and Spain. Sample material is recorded as cDNA or gDNA derived from T cells, B-cell-depleted T cells, or PBMCs.

CDR1 is SQVTM, CDR2 ANQGSEA, per germline. With 6 bases clipped from V and 5 bases from J, the junction kept 10 bases outside the gene matches. CDR3 length: 14 amino acids. Authors' data handling: Estimated nucleated cell counts came from reference gene primer amplification. The protocol was immunoSEQ multiplex PCR, while the TCRdb copy is restricted to in-frame clones and leaves out a portion. The DNA gave D and trimming, while V, J and clone size come from that table. The profile shows 90,000 to 100,000 clones, roughly 84% of them singletons. The chain recombines TRBV29-1 with TRBJ2-1, with 7 positions matching TRBD2. Material: peripheral blood. The receptor was isolated from a woman aged 60 to 75 with acute or convalescent COVID-19. The CDR3 DNA sequence: TGCAGCGTAGCCGGGGGGATTAATAACAATGAGCAGTTCTTC. Translated: CSVAGGINNNEQFF.